Shown below are 25 T cell receptor beta chains from a single sample sequenced in a study of vaccination effects on CD4 cells after COVID-19. Assay used: immunoSEQ multiplex PCR; TCRdb lists only in-frame clones, some missing. The data contain about 27,000 clones, around 75% of them seen just once; the ten biggest clones take up around 20%. For these TCRs, the target antigens are not known. Under the ViraFEST assay, PBMC were stimulated with viral peptide pools so that antigen-specific CD4+ T cells expanded. Sequencing was performed afterwards. When around 9 days of culture had elapsed, CD4+ T cells were isolated. The study found no prior SARS-CoV-2 infection in the vaccine recipients, who tested negative for nucleocapsid antibodies. The source material was CD4+ T cells from PBMCs cultured with HCoV-NL63 spike peptides, sampled before COVID-19 vaccination. Receptors were obtained from a human donor who received a COVID-19 vaccine.

V and J are TRBV19 and TRBJ2-1, with TRBD2 identical over 7 bases. With V trimmed by 0 bases and J by 10 bases, 12 bases remained unmatched. The CDR3 runs to 16 residues. Germline CDR1 reads LNHDA; CDR2 reads SQIVND (reference sequence). For the CDR3, the DNA is TGTGCCAGTAGTATAGATACCGGGAGGCGGAGGAGGGAGCAGTTCTTC. It is translated as CASSIDTGRRRREQFF.

The V call is TRBV2, the J call TRBJ2-4; D is perhaps TRBD1 or TRBD2 (9 bases each). Germline V gene lookup returns CDR1 SNHLY and CDR2 FYNNEI. The V end lost 6 bases, the J end lost 6 bases, and 18 bases lay between the germline ends. CDR3 length equals 15 residues. In DNA, the CDR3 is TGTGCCAGCAGCCCGGGACAGGGACTAGCAAACATTCAGTACTTC. Protein product: CASSPGQGLANIQYF.

A single count supports this clone. This chain uses TRBV6-5 with TRBJ1-1; no firm D call. The CDR3 loop spans 13 amino acids. V shed 7 bases and J shed 3 bases, with 12 bases lying between them. The germline V gene has CDR1 MNHEY and CDR2 SVGAGI. CDR3 region: CASIRERDTEAFF. CDR3 nucleotide sequence: TGTGCCAGCATTAGGGAGAGGGACACTGAAGCTTTCTTT.

The rearrangement joins TRBV19 to TRBJ2-2; 15 bases line up with TRBD2. The germline gives CDR1 LNHDA, CDR2 SQIVND (reference sequence). V was pared by 7 bases and J by 1 base, with 10 bases of the junction left unmatched. The CDR3 totals 19 residues. CDR3 residues: CASTPGGTSGRQNTGELFF. The CDR3 DNA sequence: TGTGCCAGTACCCCTGGGGGGACTAGCGGGAGGCAGAACACCGGGGAGCTGTTTTTT.

The V and J genes are TRBV11-3 and TRBJ2-1; 12 bases map to TRBD2. CDR3 length equals 14 residues. Per germline, CDR1 SGHNT and CDR2 YENEEA. J gave up 9 bases and V 1 base, and 1 base lay outside the gene matches. This CDR3 reads CASSLGTSGAEQFF. The CDR3 DNA follows: TGTGCCAGCAGCTTAGGGACTAGCGGGGCTGAGCAGTTCTTC.

The chain has TRBV9 and TRBJ2-3, with D possibly being TRBD1 (5 bases). The ends were cut back, 1 base at V and 4 bases at J, with 7 bases in the middle. CDR1 is SGDLS and CDR2 is YYNGEE in the germline V gene. This CDR3 has 13 amino acids. This CDR3 is CASSVLGADTQYF. The CDR3, as DNA: TGTGCCAGCAGCGTATTAGGGGCAGATACGCAGTATTTT.

The chain combines TRBV19 with TRBJ2-3; the match to TRBD1 covers 8 bases. Unmatched junction bases numbered 11, after V lost 5 bases and J lost 4 bases. Germline V lookup: CDR1 LNHDA, CDR2 SQIVND (reference sequence). There are 16 residues in the CDR3. The CDR3 loop is CASSRLSRGRADTQYF. DNA for the CDR3: TGTGCCAGTAGTCGTTTGTCCAGGGGGCGTGCAGATACGCAGTATTTT.

This chain connects TRBV3-1 (or the pseudogene TRBV3-2) to TRBJ1-4; 9 bases map to TRBD1. CDR1 is LGHDT, CDR2 YNNKEL, per germline (reference sequence). CDR3 length equals 15 residues. Trimming at V came to 4 bases and at J to 8 bases, leaving 8 bases not matched to a gene. CDR3 loop: CASSPQGAKWEKLFF. CDR3 coding DNA: TGTGCCAGCAGCCCACAGGGGGCAAAGTGGGAAAAACTGTTTTTT.

The V call is TRBV6-2 or TRBV6-3, the J call TRBJ2-2, with TRBD1 matching 9 bases. The V gene end was trimmed by 6 bases and the J gene end by 8 bases; junction bases not matched to a gene: 10. Germline CDR1 MNHEY, CDR2 SVGEGT. The CDR3 has 15 amino acids. The CDR3 DNA sequence: TGTGCCAGCAGCCGGGGACAGGGAAAACCAGGGGAGCTGTTTTTT. It specifies CASSRGQGKPGELFF.

V is TRBV12-3 or TRBV12-4 and J is TRBJ1-2; no clear D gene. This CDR3 has 11 residues. V was pared by 8 bases and J by 8 bases, with 12 bases between. CDR3 region: CASATAGGYTF. As DNA, the CDR3 is TGTGCCAGCGCAACCGCCGGGGGCTACACCTTC.

This clone was detected a few times. The chain recombines TRBV18 with TRBJ1-2; D gene ambiguous. This CDR3 comprises 12 residues. CDR1 and CDR2 from the germline V gene are KGHSH and LQKENI. Trimming took 4 bases from V and 1 from J, leaving 4 bases between them. The CDR3 here is CASSHNNYGYTF. Here the CDR3 DNA reads TGTGCCAGCTCACACAATAACTATGGCTACACCTTC. The full variable domain, its missing parts supplied by reference TRBV18 and TRBJ1-2, is NAGVMQNPRHLVRRRGQEARLRCSPMKGHSHVYWYRQLPEEGLKFMVYLQKENIIDESGMPKERFSAEFPKEGPSILRIQQVVRGDSAAYFCASSHNNYGYTFGSGTRLTVV.

The chain uses TRBV5-6 and TRBJ1-1; maybe TRBD1 (5 bases). The V and J ends lost 1 base and 7 bases respectively, with 17 bases between them. The CDR3 runs 15 residues. Germline V gives CDR1 SGHDT, CDR2 YYEEEE. CDR3 region: CASSLPFGTTSEAFF. CDR3 DNA: TGTGCCAGCAGCTTGCCCTTTGGGACGACAAGTGAAGCTTTCTTT.

The chain has TRBV27 and TRBJ1-2; the D gene is possibly TRBD1 (6 bases). Trimming stripped 5 bases from V and 7 bases from J, with 14 bases between. Per germline, CDR1 MNHEY and CDR2 SMNVEV (reference sequence). This CDR3 is 13 amino acids long. The CDR3 region is CASSQRGVLGYTF. The CDR3 DNA reads as TGTGCCAGCAGTCAAAGGGGGGTACTTGGCTACACCTTC.

The chain uses TRBV6-5 and TRBJ1-2; D gene uncertain. V was pared by 2 bases and J by 4 bases, with 14 bases between. Germline V gene lookup returns CDR1 MNHEY and CDR2 SVGAGI. The CDR3 extends over 15 amino acids. The CDR3 nucleotides are TGTGCCAGCAGTTACGAGGAGGCCCCTTCCTATGGCTACACCTTC. Encoded protein: CASSYEEAPSYGYTF.

This chain joins TRBV7-2 and TRBJ2-3; TRBD2 matches 7 bases. The trim removed 3 bases at V and 6 bases at J, leaving 6 bases unmatched. Germline V gene data show CDR1 as SGHTA and CDR2 as FQGNSA. The CDR3 is 14 amino acids. The CDR3 protein is CASSFWEGGDTQYF. CDR3 in DNA: TGTGCCAGCAGCTTTTGGGAGGGAGGGGATACGCAGTATTTT.

This clone showed up just a few times. This rearrangement joins TRBV7-3 to TRBJ2-7; D is unresolved. Germline V lookup: CDR1 SGHTA, CDR2 FQGTGA. Trimming removed 5 bases at V and 1 base at J, with 3 bases between. CDR3 size: 11 residues. CDR3 sequence: CASSRSYEQYF. In DNA, the CDR3 is TGTGCCAGCAGCCGTTCCTACGAGCAGTACTTC.

This clone has more than one count but fewer than ten. The chain couples TRBV7-2 to TRBJ1-2; 9 bases match TRBD1. J was trimmed by 5 bases and V by 5 bases; bases with no gene match: 9. The germline V gene encodes CDR1 SGHTA and CDR2 FQGNSA. The CDR3 extends over 15 amino acids. CDR3 nucleotides: TGTGCCAGCAGCCTTACAGGGGGCCCAATTTATGGCTACACCTTC. Residues: CASSLTGGPIYGYTF.

This clone qualifies as large. The chain combines TRBV5-6 with TRBJ2-1; 10 nucleotides match TRBD1. Germline CDR1 and CDR2: SGHDT and YYEEEE. Trimming cost V 2 bases and J 6 bases; bases outside gene matches: 11. CDR3 length: 17 amino acids. As DNA, the CDR3 is TGTGCCAGCAGCTTTGACAGGGGGCAAAGCGGGAGCAATGAGCAGTTCTTC. Encoded protein: CASSFDRGQSGSNEQFF.

The rearrangement uses TRBV2 and TRBJ2-1; D is unresolved. Germline V gene sequence: CDR1 SNHLY, CDR2 FYNNEI. The germline V and J ends were trimmed by 4 bases and 12 bases, with 10 bases remaining between them. The CDR3 has 11 amino acids. The chain's CDR3 is CASSAVGVQFF. CDR3 nucleotide sequence: TGTGCCAGCAGTGCGGTGGGTGTGCAGTTCTTC. Full variable domain (remainder filled in from reference TRBV2 and TRBJ2-1): EPEVTQTPSHQVTQMGQEVILRCVPISNHLYFYWYRQILGQKVEFLVSFYNNEISEKSEIFDDQFSVERPDGSNFTLKIRSTKLEDSAMYFCASSAVGVQFFGPGTRLTVL.

This chain links TRBV2 with TRBJ1-5; no clear D gene. The CDR3 has 14 amino acids. Trimming removed 2 bases at V and 1 base at J, with 6 bases between. Germline V gene data show CDR1 as SNHLY and CDR2 as FYNNEI. The CDR3: CASSELESNQPQHF. DNA for the CDR3: TGTGCCAGCAGTGAATTAGAGAGCAATCAGCCCCAGCATTTT.

This clone appeared a few times. In nucleotides, the CDR3 is TGTGCCAGCAGCCTACCAAGGCGGGGGAGCTCCTACAATGAGCAGTTCTTC. Encoded protein: CASSLPRRGSSYNEQFF. This chain connects TRBV7-8 to TRBJ2-1, with 7 positions matching TRBD2. This CDR3 has 17 amino acids. CDR1 is SGHVS, CDR2 FQNEAQ, per germline. V dropped 5 bases and J dropped 0; count of bases not matched to a gene: 10. Variable domain in full (rest from reference TRBV7-8 and TRBJ2-1): GAGVSQSPRYKVAKRGQDVALRCDPISGHVSLFWYQQALGQGPEFLTYFQNEAQLDKSGLPSDRFFAERPEGSVSTLKIQRTQQEDSAVYLCASSLPRRGSSYNEQFFGPGTRLTVL.

With regard to this clone: Other DNA sequences from this sample encode an identical CDR3 as well. The chain combines TRBV2 with TRBJ2-3; 11 bases line up with TRBD1. The J segment lost 3 bases and the V segment lost 1 base, leaving 0 bases of the junction unmatched. CDR3 length: 15 amino acids. Germline V gene sequence: CDR1 SNHLY, CDR2 FYNNEI. The CDR3 region is CASSEGDRGTDTQYF. CDR3 sequence (DNA): TGTGCCAGCAGTGAAGGGGACAGGGGGACAGATACGCAGTATTTT.

The CDR3 bases are TGTGCCAGTCGAGGGGGCGCGGGAGGCTACACCTTC. Its translation: CASRGGAGGYTF. The chain is built from TRBV19 and TRBJ1-2, with 7 bases that match TRBD1. The CDR3 totals 12 residues. The germline CDR1 and CDR2 sequences are LNHDA and SQIVND (reference sequence). After removal of 8 bases from V and 8 bases from J, the junction contained 8 bases not matched to a gene. Full variable domain (rest looked up from reference TRBV19 and TRBJ1-2): DGGITQSPKYLFRKEGQNVTLSCEQNLNHDAMYWYRQDPGQGLRLIYYSQIVNDFQKGDIAEGYSVSREKKESFPLTVTSAQKNPTAFYLCASRGGAGGYTFGSGTRLTVV.

Here the CDR3 reads CASVRDRETQYF. CDR3 sequence (DNA): TGTGCCAGCGTGCGGGACCGAGAGACCCAGTACTTC. The rearrangement links TRBV12-3 or TRBV12-4 to TRBJ2-5, with a tentative D call TRBD2 (6 bases). Trimming pared 8 bases from V and 4 bases from J, leaving 11 bases between. The CDR3 sequence is 12 residues long.

The V and J genes are TRBV28 and TRBJ1-1; D ambiguous. The CDR3 is 13 residues long. The ends were cut back, 8 bases at V and 1 base at J, with 11 bases in the middle. CDR1 and CDR2 (germline): MDHEN, SYDVKM. In nucleotides, the CDR3 is TGTGCCAGCTACCGCGGCTGGAACACTGAAGCTTTCTTT. Translated: CASYRGWNTEAFF.